This T cell receptor beta chain was sequenced for a study of blood T cell repertoires in COVID-19. Study-level background: Specimens from acute and convalescent COVID-19 originated in the United States, Italy and Spain. The cDNA or gDNA used as material had been derived from T cells, B-cell-depleted T cells, or PBMCs.

Germline V gives CDR1 MDHEN, CDR2 SYDVKM. The CDR3 is 15 residues long. V was trimmed by 4 bases and J by 1 base, leaving 12 bases between them. As originally analysed: Estimation of nucleated cell counts was performed using reference gene primer amplification. Clones were read by immunoSEQ multiplex PCR, and TCRdb kept only the in-frame ones, dropping some. The DNA gave D and trimming, while V, J and clone size come from that table. The sample records roughly 100,000 clones, almost 95% being singletons. This clonotype originated in a man between 45 and 60 years old with active COVID-19. Sequences were obtained from peripheral blood. The genes are TRBV28 and TRBJ2-3, with D possibly TRBD2 on 6 matching bases. The CDR3 coding sequence is TGTGCCAGCAGTTCCTCATCTAGCGGCACAGATACGCAGTATTTT. This codes for CASSSSSSGTDTQYF.